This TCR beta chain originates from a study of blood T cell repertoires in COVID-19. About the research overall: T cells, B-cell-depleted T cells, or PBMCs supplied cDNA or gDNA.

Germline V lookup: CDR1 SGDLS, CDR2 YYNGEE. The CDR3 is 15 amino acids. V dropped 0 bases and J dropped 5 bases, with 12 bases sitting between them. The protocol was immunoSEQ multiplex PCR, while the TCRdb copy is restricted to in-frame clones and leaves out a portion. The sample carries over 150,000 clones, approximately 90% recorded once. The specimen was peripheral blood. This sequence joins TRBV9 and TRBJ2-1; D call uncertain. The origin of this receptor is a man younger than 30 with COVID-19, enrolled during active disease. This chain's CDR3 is CASSVGGLGNNEQFF. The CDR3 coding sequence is TGTGCCAGCAGCGTAGGAGGATTAGGCAACAATGAGCAGTTCTTC.